This TCR beta chain was sequenced in a study of T cells in localized non-small cell lung cancer. Study results and limitations: The highest T cell clonality was in uninvolved adjacent lung, above tumor. Appearing in adjacent lung were a median roughly 57 of the top 100 tumor clones. Those with higher blood T cell density had longer overall survival.

Trimming pared 0 bases from V and 3 bases from J, leaving 13 bases between. The CDR3 is made up of 16 amino acids. Germline V CDR1 and CDR2: MGHRA, YSYEKL. Sequencing used immunoSEQ multiplex PCR; TCRdb keeps in-frame clones, though not all of them. The sample has about 26,000 clones, around 90% seen once. Worth noting for this clone: The antigen is undetermined.

Sequenced here: peripheral blood, sampled before any cancer treatment. V and J are TRBV4-1 and TRBJ2-3, with D possibly TRBD2 on 5 matching bases. The sequence derives from a female donor over 55 with stage II squamous cell lung carcinoma. CDR3 in DNA: TGCGCCAGCAGCCAAGATAGGTCTAGCCCGACAGATACGCAGTATTTT. This sequence encodes CASSQDRSSPTDTQYF.